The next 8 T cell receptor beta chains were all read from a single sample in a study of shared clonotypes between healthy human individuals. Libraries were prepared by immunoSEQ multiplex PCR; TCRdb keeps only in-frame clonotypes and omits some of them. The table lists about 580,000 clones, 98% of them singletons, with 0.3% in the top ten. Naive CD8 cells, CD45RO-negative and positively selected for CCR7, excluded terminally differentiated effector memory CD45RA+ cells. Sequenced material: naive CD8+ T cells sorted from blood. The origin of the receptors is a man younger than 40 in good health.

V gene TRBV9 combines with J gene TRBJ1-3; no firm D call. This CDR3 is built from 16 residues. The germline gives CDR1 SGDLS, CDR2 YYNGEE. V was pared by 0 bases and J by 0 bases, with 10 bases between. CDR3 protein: CASSVGRASSGNTIYF. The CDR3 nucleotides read TGTGCCAGCAGCGTAGGAAGAGCTAGCTCTGGAAACACCATATATTTT.

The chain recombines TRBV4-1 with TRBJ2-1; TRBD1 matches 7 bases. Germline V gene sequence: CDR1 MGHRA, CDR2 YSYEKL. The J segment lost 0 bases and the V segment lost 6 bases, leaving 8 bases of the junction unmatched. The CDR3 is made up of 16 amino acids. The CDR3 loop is CASRLGQSSSYNEQFF. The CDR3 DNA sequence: TGCGCCAGCAGATTGGGACAGTCGAGCTCCTACAATGAGCAGTTCTTC.

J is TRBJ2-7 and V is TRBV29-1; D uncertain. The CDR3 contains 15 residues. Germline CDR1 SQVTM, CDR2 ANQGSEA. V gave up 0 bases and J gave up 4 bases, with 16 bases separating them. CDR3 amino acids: CSVEDGSRSQYEQYF. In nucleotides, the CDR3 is TGCAGCGTTGAAGATGGGTCCAGGTCCCAGTACGAGCAGTACTTC.

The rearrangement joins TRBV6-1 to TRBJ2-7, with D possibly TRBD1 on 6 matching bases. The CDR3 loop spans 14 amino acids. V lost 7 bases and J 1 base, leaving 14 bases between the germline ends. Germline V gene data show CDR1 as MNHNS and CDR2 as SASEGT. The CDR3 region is CASTHRVGSYEQYF. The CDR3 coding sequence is TGTGCCAGCACACACAGGGTAGGGTCCTACGAGCAGTACTTC.

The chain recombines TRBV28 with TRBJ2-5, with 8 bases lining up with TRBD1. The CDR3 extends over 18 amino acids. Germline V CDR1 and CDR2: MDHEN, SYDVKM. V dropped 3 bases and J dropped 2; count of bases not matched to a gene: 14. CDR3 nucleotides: TGTGCCAGCAGTTTGGACAGGGACGGCCTAATTTGGCAAGAGACCCAGTACTTC. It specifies CASSLDRDGLIWQETQYF.

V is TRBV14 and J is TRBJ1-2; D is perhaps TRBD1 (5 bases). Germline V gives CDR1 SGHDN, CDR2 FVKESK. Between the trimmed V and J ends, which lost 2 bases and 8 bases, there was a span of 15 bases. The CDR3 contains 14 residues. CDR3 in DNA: TGTGCCAGCAGCCAATGGGACCCACTCGAAGGCTACACCTTC. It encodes CASSQWDPLEGYTF.

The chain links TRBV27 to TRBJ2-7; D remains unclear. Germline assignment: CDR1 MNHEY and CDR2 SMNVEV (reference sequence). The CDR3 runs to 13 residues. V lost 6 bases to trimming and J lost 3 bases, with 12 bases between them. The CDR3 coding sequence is TGTGCCAGCAGGCCTATAGACGGCTACGAGCAGTACTTC. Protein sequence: CASRPIDGYEQYF.

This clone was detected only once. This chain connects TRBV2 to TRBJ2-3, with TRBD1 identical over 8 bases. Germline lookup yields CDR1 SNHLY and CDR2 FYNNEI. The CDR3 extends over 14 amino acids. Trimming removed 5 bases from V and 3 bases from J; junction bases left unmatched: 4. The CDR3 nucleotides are TGTGCCAGCAGTACCGGACAGGGAACAGATACGCAGTATTTT. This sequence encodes CASSTGQGTDTQYF. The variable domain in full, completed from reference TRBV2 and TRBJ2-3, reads EPEVTQTPSHQVTQMGQEVILRCVPISNHLYFYWYRQILGQKVEFLVSFYNNEISEKSEIFDDQFSVERPDGSNFTLKIRSTKLEDSAMYFCASSTGQGTDTQYFGPGTRLTVL.